Each of the 5 T cell receptor beta chains below was sequenced from the same sample in a study of T cell repertoires in cytomegalovirus infection. MiXCR, applied by TCRdb to the reads, yields one record per CDR3 protein. Of about 310,000 distinct CDR3 sequences in the sample, roughly 17% were seen once. Material: PBMCs. These TCRs come from a human donor in good health (CMV status not recorded). Some clones in this sample may be carry-over from other donors' samples.

This sequence joins TRBV3-1 and TRBJ2-7; D uncertain. The CDR3 contains 12 residues. With 0 bases removed from V and 9 bases from J, the gap between germline ends came to 9 bases. Germline loops: CDR1 LGHDT, CDR2 YNNKEL (reference sequence). CDR3 amino acids: CASSQDEERQYF. The CDR3 region has the DNA TGTGCCAGCAGCCAAGATGAAGAGCGGCAGTACTTC.

This chain links TRBV20-1 with TRBJ1-5, with a tentative D call TRBD1 (5 bases). Trimming took off 4 bases at V and 5 bases at J, with 18 bases between the two ends. The CDR3 covers 15 residues. Germline V CDR1 and CDR2: DFQATT, SNEGSKA (reference sequence). Written as DNA, the CDR3 is TGCAGTGCTACTCGGGACGGATACGGGGATCAGCCCCAGCATTTT. Translation gives CSATRDGYGDQPQHF.

This clonotype was seen repeatedly, ten times or more. The chain carries TRBV7-2 and TRBJ2-7; 7 bases match TRBD1. Looked up from germline, CDR1 is SGHTA and CDR2 is FQGNSA. With V trimmed by 4 bases and J by 2 bases, 8 bases remained unmatched. CDR3 length equals 15 residues. The CDR3 sequence is CASSSPGQRTYEQYF. The CDR3 DNA sequence: TGTGCCAGCAGCTCTCCGGGACAGAGAACCTACGAGCAGTACTTC.

V and J are TRBV19 and TRBJ1-2, with D unresolved. Germline CDR1 reads LNHDA; CDR2 reads SQIVND (reference sequence). The V and J ends lost 3 bases and 5 bases respectively, with 10 bases between them. This CDR3 contains 13 residues. In DNA form, the CDR3 reads TGTGCCAGTAGTATTGGAGTGGCGTATGGCTACACCTTC. This encodes CASSIGVAYGYTF.

This CDR3 is CASSHPPTGQGYLYEQYF. The CDR3, as DNA: TGCGCCAGCAGCCACCCGCCGACGGGACAGGGGTATTTGTACGAGCAGTACTTC. The chain uses TRBV4-1 and TRBJ2-7, with TRBD1 identical over 10 bases. Trimming at V came to 3 bases and at J to 4 bases, leaving 15 bases not matched to a gene. The CDR3 runs 18 residues. Germline assignment: CDR1 MGHRA and CDR2 YSYEKL.